This T cell receptor (beta chain) was identified during a study of cytotoxic CD8 clonotypes in ibrutinib-treated CLL. The V segment lost 7 bases and the J segment 4 bases; nucleotides outside the gene matches: 7. The CDR3 runs 14 residues. Germline-derived CDR1 and CDR2 are MNHNS and SASEGT. Regarding this clone: Antigen specificity is unknown.

General observations from the study: Measured clonality at baseline was greater than in age-matched healthy donors and tracked with circulating CD8+ T-cell counts.

Sequencing used immunoSEQ multiplex PCR; TCRdb keeps in-frame clones, though not all of them. The data contain 57,000 or so clones, roughly 49% of them singletons. Sample: PBMCs, taken at disease progression, from a patient treated with ibrutinib. This clonotype was obtained from a human donor with chronic lymphocytic leukemia. The rearrangement joins TRBV6-1 to TRBJ1-3; 7 bases agree with TRBD1. CDR3 residues: CASTQTGRGNTIYF. CDR3 nucleotides: TGTGCCAGCACCCAGACAGGGAGGGGAAACACCATATATTTT.